This is a list of T cell receptor beta chains from one sample in a study of cytomegalovirus exposure and HLA in healthy donors. Sequenced by immunoSEQ multiplex PCR; TCRdb stores in-frame clones only, minus some. The table has fewer than 70,000 clones, approximately 70% seen once. The sample consisted of PBMCs. These receptors were taken from a male donor in good health and CMV-seropositive. CDR3s include the opening cysteine and the closing phenylalanine or tryptophan. D genes are given only for firm matches. Expanded clones get a size class; other rows say once, few or many, or leave the size out.

clone size: NA
J gene: TRBJ1-3
V gene: TRBV28
D gene: NA
CDR3 DNA: TGTGCCAGCAGCCGAACCACGGGAAGCTCTGGAAACACCATATATTTT
CDR3 protein: CASSRTTGSSGNTIYF

clone size: NA
J gene: TRBJ1-1
V gene: TRBV29-1
D gene: NA
CDR3 DNA: TGCAGCGTTGACGAGGGCATGAACACTGAAGCTTTCTTT
CDR3 protein: CSVDEGMNTEAFF

clone size: NA
J gene: TRBJ2-7
V gene: TRBV10-1
D gene: NA
CDR3 DNA: TGCGCCAGCAACTCAATGGGGGCCGAGCAGTACTTC
CDR3 protein: CASNSMGAEQYF

clone size: few
J gene: TRBJ2-7
V gene: TRBV7-9
D gene: TRBD1
CDR3 DNA: TGTGCCAGCAGCCAAACTCCGACAGGGGAGCAGTACTTC
CDR3 protein: CASSQTPTGEQYF

clone size: NA
J gene: TRBJ2-2
V gene: TRBV11-2
D gene: TRBD1
CDR3 DNA: TGTGCCAGCAGGCGCCCAGGGGGCTGGGGGGAGCTGTTTTTT
CDR3 protein: CASRRPGGWGELFF

clone size: few
J gene: TRBJ2-1
V gene: TRBV11-2
D gene: TRBD2
CDR3 DNA: TGTGCCAGCAGCTTAGGGGGCGGGGGGGCCAACAATGAGCAGTTCTTC
CDR3 protein: CASSLGGGGANNEQFF

clone size: NA
J gene: TRBJ2-5
V gene: TRBV10-2
D gene: TRBD2
CDR3 DNA: TGCGCCTCGCGGGAGCGGTTGGACCAAGAGACCCAGTACTTC
CDR3 protein: CASRERLDQETQYF

clone size: NA
J gene: TRBJ1-6
V gene: TRBV6-1
D gene: TRBD1
CDR3 DNA: TGTGCCAGTACTCCTGGGACAGGCAGTTCACCCCTCCACTTT
CDR3 protein: CASTPGTGSSPLHF

clone size: NA
J gene: TRBJ1-2
V gene: TRBV9
D gene: TRBD1
CDR3 DNA: TGTGCCAGCAGCGATCGAGGGACAGGCTATGGCTACATCTTC
CDR3 protein: CASSDRGTGYGYIF

clone size: NA
J gene: TRBJ1-2
V gene: TRBV30
D gene: NA
CDR3 DNA: TGTGCCTGGAGTGTACCGCGCTCCCATGGCTACACCTTC
CDR3 protein: CAWSVPRSHGYTF

clone size: NA
J gene: TRBJ2-2
V gene: TRBV5-1
D gene: NA
CDR3 DNA: TGCGCCAGCACACAAACAGGGAGCACCGGGGAGCTGTTTTTT
CDR3 protein: CASTQTGSTGELFF

clone size: NA
J gene: TRBJ1-4
V gene: TRBV30
D gene: NA
CDR3 DNA: TGTGCCTGCACCAGACAAGACGTTTATAATGAAAAACTGTTTTTT
CDR3 protein: CACTRQDVYNEKLFF

clone size: NA
J gene: TRBJ2-1
V gene: TRBV2
D gene: NA
CDR3 DNA: TGTGCCAGCAGTTCTAGCGCGTCGGTTTACAATGAGCAGTTCTTC
CDR3 protein: CASSSSASVYNEQFF

clone size: NA
J gene: TRBJ2-7
V gene: TRBV6-6
D gene: TRBD1
CDR3 DNA: TGTGCCAGCAGTAACCGGGACAGGACCTACGAGCAGTACTTC
CDR3 protein: CASSNRDRTYEQYF

clone size: few
J gene: TRBJ1-2
V gene: TRBV6-5
D gene: TRBD1
CDR3 DNA: TGTGCCAGCAGGGTAGACAGGGCCAATTATGGCTACACCTTC
CDR3 protein: CASRVDRANYGYTF

clone size: NA
J gene: TRBJ2-7
V gene: TRBV6-4
D gene: NA
CDR3 DNA: TGTGCCAGCAGTGGGCGGGCAGGGGCACCTACCCACGAGCAGTACTTC
CDR3 protein: CASSGRAGAPTHEQYF

clone size: NA
J gene: TRBJ2-2
V gene: TRBV9
D gene: TRBD2
CDR3 DNA: TGTGCCAGCAAGAAGGCTAGCGGGGGCCCCTGGGCGAACACCGGGGAGCTGTTTTTT
CDR3 protein: CASKKASGGPWANTGELFF

clone size: NA
J gene: TRBJ2-7
V gene: TRBV5-5
D gene: NA
CDR3 DNA: TGTGCCAGCAGCTTTAGGGGCTTAACATCCTACGAGCAGTACTTC
CDR3 protein: CASSFRGLTSYEQYF

clone size: NA
J gene: TRBJ2-5
V gene: TRBV19
D gene: NA
CDR3 DNA: TGTGCCAGTACCCGAGGTGGGGGGTACCAAGAGACCCAGTACTTC
CDR3 protein: CASTRGGGYQETQYF

clone size: NA
J gene: TRBJ1-1
V gene: TRBV6-5
D gene: NA
CDR3 DNA: TGTGCCAGCAGTTACTCCCGAGTTTCGGGGAACACTGAAGCTTTCTTT
CDR3 protein: CASSYSRVSGNTEAFF

clone size: NA
J gene: TRBJ2-7
V gene: TRBV4-2
D gene: TRBD2
CDR3 DNA: TGTGCCAGCAGCCAAGAGGGCATGGCTAGCGGGGCCTACGAGCAGTACTTC
CDR3 protein: CASSQEGMASGAYEQYF

clone size: once
J gene: TRBJ1-5
V gene: TRBV19
D gene: TRBD1
CDR3 DNA: TGTGCCAGTAGTGAGAGGACAGGGAATCAGCCCCAGCATTTT
CDR3 protein: CASSERTGNQPQHF

clone size: NA
J gene: TRBJ1-1
V gene: TRBV11-2
D gene: TRBD1
CDR3 DNA: TGTGCCAGCAGCTTAGGAGGACAGGGTAATACTGAAGCTTTCTTT
CDR3 protein: CASSLGGQGNTEAFF

clone size: NA
J gene: TRBJ2-7
V gene: TRBV5-4
D gene: NA
CDR3 DNA: TGTGCCAGCAGCTTGGACAGAATCGAGCAGTACTTC
CDR3 protein: CASSLDRIEQYF

clone size: NA
J gene: TRBJ2-7
V gene: TRBV19
D gene: NA
CDR3 DNA: TGTGCCAGTACCCAATCGGGGGAGTACGAGCAGTACTTC
CDR3 protein: CASTQSGEYEQYF

clone size: NA
J gene: TRBJ1-5
V gene: TRBV30
D gene: NA
CDR3 DNA: TGTGCCTGGAGTGACCTCCAGGGAAATCAGCCCCAGCATTTT
CDR3 protein: CAWSDLQGNQPQHF

clone size: once
J gene: TRBJ1-2
V gene: TRBV7-9
D gene: NA
CDR3 DNA: TGTGCCAGCAGCCTAATTTCAAACGGCTACACCTTC
CDR3 protein: CASSLISNGYTF

clone size: few
J gene: TRBJ2-7
V gene: TRBV5-4
D gene: TRBD2
CDR3 DNA: TGTGCCAGCAGCTTGGGTACTAGCGGGGGGTGGTACGAGCAGTACTTC
CDR3 protein: CASSLGTSGGWYEQYF

clone size: NA
J gene: TRBJ1-2
V gene: TRBV29-1
D gene: NA
CDR3 DNA: TGCAGCGTTGAAGGCCGGGGATGGGGCTATGGCTACACCTTC
CDR3 protein: CSVEGRGWGYGYTF

clone size: few
J gene: TRBJ1-1
V gene: TRBV30
D gene: NA
CDR3 DNA: TGTGCCTGGAGTGTACTAACCGTCGCTGAAGCTTTCTTT
CDR3 protein: CAWSVLTVAEAFF

clone size: few
J gene: TRBJ2-5
V gene: TRBV4-3
D gene: TRBD2
CDR3 DNA: TGCGCCAGCAGCCAAGGCCCAAGTTTGCGGGGGGTACGAGAAGAGACCCAGTACTTC
CDR3 protein: CASSQGPSLRGVREETQYF

clone size: once
J gene: TRBJ1-1
V gene: TRBV7-9
D gene: NA
CDR3 DNA: TGTGCCAGCAGCTTGAGGGCTCCTGAAGCTTTCTTT
CDR3 protein: CASSLRAPEAFF

clone size: once
J gene: TRBJ1-4
V gene: TRBV7-9
D gene: TRBD1
CDR3 DNA: TGTTCCAGCAGGGACAGCCTTAATGAAAAACTGTTTTTT
CDR3 protein: CSSRDSLNEKLFF

clone size: NA
J gene: TRBJ2-3
V gene: TRBV18
D gene: TRBD1
CDR3 DNA: TGTGCCAGCTCACGAGGGACAGGGTTCACAGATACGCAGTATTTT
CDR3 protein: CASSRGTGFTDTQYF

clone size: NA
J gene: TRBJ1-2
V gene: TRBV6-1
D gene: TRBD1
CDR3 DNA: TGTGCCAGCGGGCGGGGACAGGGAACCTATGGCTACACCTTC
CDR3 protein: CASGRGQGTYGYTF

clone size: NA
J gene: TRBJ2-2
V gene: TRBV4-3
D gene: NA
CDR3 DNA: TGCGCCAGCAGCCAAGATCGGACACCCAACACCGGGGAGCTGTTTTTT
CDR3 protein: CASSQDRTPNTGELFF

clone size: NA
J gene: TRBJ2-4
V gene: TRBV4-1
D gene: TRBD2
CDR3 DNA: TGCGCCAGCAGCGCCGGAGCGGGGGGCGGGCCGTCCAAAAACATTCAGTACTTC
CDR3 protein: CASSAGAGGGPSKNIQYF

clone size: NA
J gene: TRBJ1-1
V gene: TRBV29-1
D gene: NA
CDR3 DNA: TGCAGCGTTGATTGGGGGCAGGGCACTGAAGCTTTCTTT
CDR3 protein: CSVDWGQGTEAFF

clone size: NA
J gene: TRBJ1-1
V gene: TRBV29-1
D gene: TRBD1
CDR3 DNA: TGCAGCGGGGGACAGGGGGCAGACACTGAAGCTTTCTTT
CDR3 protein: CSGGQGADTEAFF

clone size: few
J gene: TRBJ2-5
V gene: TRBV2
D gene: NA
CDR3 DNA: TGTGCCAGCAGTCAAAGCGGCCTGAACCAAGAGACCCAGTACTTC
CDR3 protein: CASSQSGLNQETQYF

clone size: NA
J gene: TRBJ1-3
V gene: TRBV2
D gene: NA
CDR3 DNA: TGTGCCAGCACGCGGGGGGTCTCTGGAAACACCATATATTTT
CDR3 protein: CASTRGVSGNTIYF

clone size: NA
J gene: TRBJ2-1
V gene: TRBV7-2
D gene: TRBD2
CDR3 DNA: TGTGCCAGCAGCTTAACTAGCGGCCCATACAATGAGCAGTTCTTC
CDR3 protein: CASSLTSGPYNEQFF

clone size: NA
J gene: TRBJ2-3
V gene: TRBV6-6
D gene: TRBD2
CDR3 DNA: TGTGCCAGCAGTAATCCCCTAGCGGGGGTGGCAGATACGCAGTATTTT
CDR3 protein: CASSNPLAGVADTQYF

clone size: NA
J gene: TRBJ2-3
V gene: TRBV9
D gene: TRBD2
CDR3 DNA: TGTGCCACCTCTAGCGGGGGAGAAAATCCTAGCACAGATACGCAGTATTTT
CDR3 protein: CATSSGGENPSTDTQYF

clone size: NA
J gene: TRBJ1-2
V gene: TRBV18
D gene: TRBD1
CDR3 DNA: TGTGCCAGCTCACAGCAATCGACAGGGCTTAACTATGGCTACACCTTC
CDR3 protein: CASSQQSTGLNYGYTF

clone size: few
J gene: TRBJ1-1
V gene: TRBV6-5
D gene: NA
CDR3 DNA: TGTGCCAGCAGTTACTCCGGGGGTGAAGCTTTCTTT
CDR3 protein: CASSYSGGEAFF

clone size: NA
J gene: TRBJ1-4
V gene: TRBV9
D gene: NA
CDR3 DNA: TGTGCCAGCAGCATTGACAGCGGGTCGGGAAAACTGTTTTTT
CDR3 protein: CASSIDSGSGKLFF

clone size: NA
J gene: TRBJ1-1
V gene: TRBV2
D gene: TRBD1
CDR3 DNA: TGTGCCAGCAGTGAAGCGATCAGGGGGCGCATTGAAGCTTTCTTT
CDR3 protein: CASSEAIRGRIEAFF

clone size: once
J gene: TRBJ1-4
V gene: TRBV7-8
D gene: NA
CDR3 DNA: TGTGCCAGCAGCTGGGTAGGGGCCTCCGGGAATGAAAAACTGTTTTTT
CDR3 protein: CASSWVGASGNEKLFF

clone size: once
J gene: TRBJ1-1
V gene: TRBV7-9
D gene: NA
CDR3 DNA: TGTGCCAGCAGCCGCTCAGGGGAAGCTTTCTTT
CDR3 protein: CASSRSGEAFF

clone size: few
J gene: TRBJ2-2
V gene: TRBV29-1
D gene: NA
CDR3 DNA: TGCAGCGTTACAGGGAGAAGAACCGGGGAGCTGTTTTTT
CDR3 protein: CSVTGRRTGELFF

clone size: NA
J gene: TRBJ2-2
V gene: TRBV27
D gene: TRBD2
CDR3 DNA: TGTGCCAGCAGTTGGCTCTCTACTAGCGGGGGCGGGACCGGGGAGCTGTTTTTT
CDR3 protein: CASSWLSTSGGGTGELFF